This TCR beta chain was sequenced during a study of cytomegalovirus exposure and HLA in healthy donors. Overall study results and limits: Later analysis identified a missense DCLRE1C variant that was linked to TCR beta V- and J-gene trimming. Later analysis suggested most CMV-associated TCR beta chains were HLA-restricted. The classifier reportedly diagnosed cytomegalovirus status with high specificity and sensitivity.

The germline V gene has CDR1 MNHNY and CDR2 SVGAGI (reference sequence). The V end was cut by 3 bases, the J end by 8 bases, with 8 bases between. CDR3 length equals 12 residues. This clone was detected only once. No antigen is known for it. The PCR made use of 60 Vbeta and 13 Jbeta primers. The table came from immunoSEQ multiplex PCR; TCRdb's copy has only in-frame clones and leaves some out. The sample holds about 120,000 clones; 60% to 80% are singletons and the top ten take 2% to 2.5%. The sequenced material came from PBMCs. The V call is TRBV6-6, the J call TRBJ2-1, with D hard to call. This receptor was identified in a human donor in good health. Here the CDR3 DNA reads TGTGCCAGCAGTTATGGCTCCGATGAGCAGTTCTTC. This encodes CASSYGSDEQFF.